These 4 T cell receptor beta chains were all obtained from the same sample, sequenced in a study of OX40 agonist ivuxolimab in advanced cancers. The assay was immunoSEQ multiplex PCR, and TCRdb's table has in-frame clones only and misses some. The repertoire holds 57,000 or so clones, with about 90% as singletons. The source material was CD4+ or CD8+ T cells sorted from blood, sampled in a trial of the OX40 agonist ivuxolimab. The receptors shown here come from an adult with an advanced solid tumor such as melanoma, head and neck, liver or kidney cancer.

In this sample, this clone turned up once. The chain carries TRBV28 and TRBJ2-1, with 10 bases identical to TRBD1. Trimming at V came to 8 bases and at J to 7 bases, leaving 11 bases not matched to a gene. Germline assignment: CDR1 MDHEN and CDR2 SYDVKM. The CDR3 length is 15 residues. This CDR3 is CASVTGTGAINEQFF. Here the CDR3 DNA reads TGTGCCAGCGTGACCGGGACAGGGGCGATAAATGAGCAGTTCTTC.

This chain uses TRBV14 with TRBJ2-5, with 7 positions matching TRBD1. The CDR3 spans 15 residues. In germline, CDR1 is SGHDN, CDR2 FVKESK. The junction had 12 bases not matched to a gene; V was cut back by 8 bases and J by 3 bases. In DNA, the CDR3 is TGTGCCAGCCGACAGGGAAATGGTCCGGAAGAGACCCAGTACTTC. Its translation is CASRQGNGPEETQYF.

The chain links TRBV5-6 to TRBJ2-3, with 13 bases that match TRBD2. The V gene's germline CDR1 is SGHDT and CDR2 YYEEEE. This CDR3 region has 16 residues. The junction had 4 bases not matched to a gene; V was cut back by 4 bases and J by 2 bases. CDR3 amino acids: CASSRGLAGFTDTQYF. The CDR3 coding sequence is TGTGCCAGCAGCAGGGGACTAGCGGGATTCACAGATACGCAGTATTTT. The variable domain in full, with the rest retrieved from reference TRBV5-6 and TRBJ2-3, is DAGVTQSPTHLIKTRGQQVTLRCSPKSGHDTVSWYQQALGQGPQFIFQYYEEEERQRGNFPDRFSGHQFPNYSSELNVNALLLGDSALYLCASSRGLAGFTDTQYFGPGTRLTVL.

The chain's CDR3 is CASGDGSSYNEQFF. The CDR3 nucleotides are TGCGCCAGCGGTGACGGGAGCTCCTACAATGAGCAGTTCTTC. The chain couples TRBV4-3 to TRBJ2-1, with a possible D match to TRBD2 (6 bases). V dropped 8 bases and J dropped 0 bases, with 11 bases sitting between them. The CDR3 covers 14 residues. In germline, CDR1 is LGHNA, CDR2 YSLEER.